These T cell receptor beta chains were read from a single sample in a study of T cells expressing NK-cell markers. TCRdb re-called the 5' RACE reads and catalogs CDR3 proteins one per entry, DNA excluded. This sample's table reports under 600,000 distinct CDR3 sequences. Source material: blood T cells: a sorted CD56 or NKG2C T cell subset, CD4+ or CD8+ T cells, or bulk PBMC T cells (not recorded which). These receptors were collected from a woman between 50 and 59 years old in good health. The CDR3 runs from the conserved cysteine through the conserved F or W.

>12|TRBJ1-5|TRBV29-1
CSGGGPNQPQHF
>14|TRBJ2-7|TRBV5-1
CASSSLRQGYEQYF
>19|TRBJ1-5|TRBV6-2/TRBV6-3
CASSTLPAGAQYSNQPQHF
>16|TRBJ2-5|TRBV11-3
CASSLGTLGGEETQYF
>16|TRBJ1-4|TRBV5-1
CASSLDRAATNEKLFF
>11|TRBJ2-7|TRBV25-1
CASSVGPEQYF
>15|TRBJ2-3|TRBV11-2
CASSLGSRDTDTQYF
>14|TRBJ2-3|TRBV21-1
CASSNRRSTDTQYF
>12|TRBJ2-7|TRBV12-3/TRBV12-4
CASRRDVYEQYF
>15|TRBJ2-3|TRBV6-2/TRBV6-3
CASSYWGRATDTQYF
>19|TRBJ2-1|TRBV10-3
CAISAVKLAGGSSYNEQFF
>13|TRBJ1-2|TRBV28
CASSVDSPGGYTF
>11|TRBJ2-3|TRBV28
CASSTDLAQYF
>17|TRBJ2-2|TRBV12-3/TRBV12-4
CASSHPGGGGGGGELFF
>14|TRBJ2-7|TRBV7-8
CASSLGRGPYEQYF
>17|TRBJ2-1|TRBV15
CATSRDPPASGYNEQFF
>18|TRBJ2-2|TRBV25-1
CASSEFRGTGENTGELFF
>15|TRBJ2-5|TRBV7-9
CASSFWDRGRETQYF
>20|TRBJ2-3|TRBV28
CASSQGGLAGYLFSTDTQYF
>15|TRBJ2-3|TRBV29-1
CSVEDPTRRGDTQYF
>16|TRBJ2-3|TRBV10-3
CAISGTSNKHTDTQYF
>18|TRBJ2-2|TRBV12-3/TRBV12-4
CASSLSPPSGGSTGELFF
>15|TRBJ1-2|TRBV10-3
CAISVEGARFYGYTF
>15|TRBJ1-5|TRBV24-1
CATSGATGGNQPQHF
>14|TRBJ2-1|TRBV24-1
CATQTSGRFGEQFF
>15|TRBJ1-1|TRBV7-9
CASSLVPGMNTEAFF
>13|TRBJ1-1|TRBV5-1
CASSITTASEAFF
>11|TRBJ1-6|TRBV5-1
CASSLDGALHF
>14|TRBJ2-1|TRBV29-1
CSVEDETSFNEQFF
>15|TRBJ2-7|TRBV12-3/TRBV12-4
CASSLGRANSYEQYF
>15|TRBJ2-1|TRBV5-1
CASSLALAGTTKQFF
>17|TRBJ2-5|TRBV7-8
CASSGRRRGAGLETQYF
>13|TRBJ2-7|TRBV29-1
CSAGTQSTYEQYF
>13|TRBJ2-1|TRBV29-1
CSVVPGLRHEQFF
>17|TRBJ2-1|TRBV5-1
CASSASPWREGRNEQFF
>14|TRBJ2-2|TRBV11-2
CASSSGGAPGELFF
>14|TRBJ2-2|TRBV4-1
CASKTGLNTGELFF
>15|TRBJ1-2|TRBV7-9
CASSWRTGVGYGYTF
>16|TRBJ2-5|TRBV24-1
CATSDFDRFSRETQYF